This T cell receptor (beta chain) is drawn from a study of shared clonotypes between healthy human individuals. Assay used: immunoSEQ multiplex PCR; TCRdb lists only in-frame clones, some missing. The data contain some 800,000 clones, approximately 92% of them singletons. The CDR3 consists of 16 residues. Trimming removed 0 bases at V and 4 bases at J, with 16 bases between. Per the germline V gene, CDR1 is SGDLS and CDR2 is YYNGEE. In the naive CD8 group, cells lacked CD45RO and were positively selected for CCR7, so terminally differentiated effector memory CD45RA+ cells were left out. Donors comprised only Caucasian adults living in Nashville, Tennessee.

The sequence came from a man younger than 40 in good health. Source material: naive CD8+ T cells sorted from blood. The rearrangement uses TRBV9 and TRBJ2-5; perhaps D is TRBD1 or TRBD2 (6 bases each). DNA of the CDR3: TGTGCCAGCAGCGTAGAGGGGGGCGCGGCCCGAGAGACCCAGTACTTC. Its translation: CASSVEGGAARETQYF.